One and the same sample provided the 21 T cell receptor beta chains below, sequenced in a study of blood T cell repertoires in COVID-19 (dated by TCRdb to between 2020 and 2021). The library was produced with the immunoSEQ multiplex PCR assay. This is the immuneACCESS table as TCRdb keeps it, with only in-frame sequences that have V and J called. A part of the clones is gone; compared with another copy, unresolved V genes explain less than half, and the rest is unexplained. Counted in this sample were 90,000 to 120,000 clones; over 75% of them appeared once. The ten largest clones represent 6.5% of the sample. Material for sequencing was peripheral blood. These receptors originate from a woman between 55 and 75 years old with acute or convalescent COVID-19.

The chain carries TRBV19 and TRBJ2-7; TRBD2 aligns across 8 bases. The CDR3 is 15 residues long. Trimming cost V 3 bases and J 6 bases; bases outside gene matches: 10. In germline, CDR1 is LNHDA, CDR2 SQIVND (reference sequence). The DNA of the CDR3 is TGTGCCAGTAGTATCGCAAGCGGGAGTCTTTCCGAGCAGTACTTC. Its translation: CASSIASGSLSEQYF.

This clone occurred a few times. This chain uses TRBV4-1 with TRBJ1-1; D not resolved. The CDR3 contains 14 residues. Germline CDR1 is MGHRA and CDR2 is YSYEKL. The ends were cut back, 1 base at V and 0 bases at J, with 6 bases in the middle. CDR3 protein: CASSQGLMNTEAFF. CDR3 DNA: TGCGCCAGCAGCCAAGGGCTTATGAACACTGAAGCTTTCTTT.

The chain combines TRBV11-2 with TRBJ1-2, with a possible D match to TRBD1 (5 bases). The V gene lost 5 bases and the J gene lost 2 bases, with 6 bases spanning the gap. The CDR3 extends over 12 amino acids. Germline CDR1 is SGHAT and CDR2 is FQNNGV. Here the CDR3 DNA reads TGTGCCAGCAGCCGGGGGAACTATGGCTACACCTTC. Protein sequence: CASSRGNYGYTF.

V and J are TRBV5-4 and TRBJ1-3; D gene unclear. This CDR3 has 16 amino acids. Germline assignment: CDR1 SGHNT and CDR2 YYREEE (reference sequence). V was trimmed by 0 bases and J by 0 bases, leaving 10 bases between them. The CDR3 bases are TGTGCCAGCAGCTTGGGCCCCACCTACTCTGGAAACACCATATATTTT. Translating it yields CASSLGPTYSGNTIYF.

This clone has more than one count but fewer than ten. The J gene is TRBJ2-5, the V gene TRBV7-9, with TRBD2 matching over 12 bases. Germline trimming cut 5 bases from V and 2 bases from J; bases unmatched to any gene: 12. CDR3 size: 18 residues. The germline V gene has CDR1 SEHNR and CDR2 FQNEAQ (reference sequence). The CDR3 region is CASSDGLAGSWRQETQYF. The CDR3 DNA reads TGTGCCAGCAGCGACGGACTAGCGGGATCCTGGAGGCAAGAGACCCAGTACTTC.

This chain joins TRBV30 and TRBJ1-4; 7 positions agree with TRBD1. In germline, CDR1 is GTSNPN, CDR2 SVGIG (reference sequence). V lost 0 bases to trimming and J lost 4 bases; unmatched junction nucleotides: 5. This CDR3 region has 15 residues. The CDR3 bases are TGTGCCTGGAGTGTACCTAGACAGGGTAATGAAAAACTGTTTTTT. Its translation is CAWSVPRQGNEKLFF.

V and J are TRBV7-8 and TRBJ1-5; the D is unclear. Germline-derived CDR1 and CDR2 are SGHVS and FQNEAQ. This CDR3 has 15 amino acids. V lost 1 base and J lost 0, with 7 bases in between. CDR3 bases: TGTGCCAGCAGCTTAGAGAGGGATAGCAATCAGCCCCAGCATTTT. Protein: CASSLERDSNQPQHF. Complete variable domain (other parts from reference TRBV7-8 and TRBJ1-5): GAGVSQSPRYKVAKRGQDVALRCDPISGHVSLFWYQQALGQGPEFLTYFQNEAQLDKSGLPSDRFFAERPEGSVSTLKIQRTQQEDSAVYLCASSLERDSNQPQHFGDGTRLSIL.

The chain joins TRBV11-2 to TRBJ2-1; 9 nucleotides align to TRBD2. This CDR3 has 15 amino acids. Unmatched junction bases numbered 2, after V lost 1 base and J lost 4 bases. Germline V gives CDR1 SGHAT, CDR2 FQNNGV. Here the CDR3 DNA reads TGTGCCAGCAGCTTAGTAGCGGGAGTTTACAATGAGCAGTTCTTC. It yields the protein CASSLVAGVYNEQFF.

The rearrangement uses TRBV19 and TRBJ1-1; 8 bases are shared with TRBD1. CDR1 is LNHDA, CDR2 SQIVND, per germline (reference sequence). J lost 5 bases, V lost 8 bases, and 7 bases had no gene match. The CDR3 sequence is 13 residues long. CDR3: CASRKRTGTEAFF. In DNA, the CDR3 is TGTGCCAGTCGGAAAAGGACAGGGACTGAAGCTTTCTTT.

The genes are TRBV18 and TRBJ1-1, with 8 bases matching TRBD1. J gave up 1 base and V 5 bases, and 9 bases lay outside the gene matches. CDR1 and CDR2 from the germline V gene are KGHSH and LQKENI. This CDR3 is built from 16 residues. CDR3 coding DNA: TGTGCCAGCTCAACCGGACAGGGAGGGGGGAACACTGAAGCTTTCTTT. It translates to CASSTGQGGGNTEAFF.

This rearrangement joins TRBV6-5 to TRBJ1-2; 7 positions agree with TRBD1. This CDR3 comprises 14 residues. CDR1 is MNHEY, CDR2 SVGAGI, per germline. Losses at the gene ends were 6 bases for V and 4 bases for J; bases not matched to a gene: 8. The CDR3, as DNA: TGTGCCAGCAGCCGAGACAGGGCCGGCTATGGCTACACCTTC. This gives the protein CASSRDRAGYGYTF.

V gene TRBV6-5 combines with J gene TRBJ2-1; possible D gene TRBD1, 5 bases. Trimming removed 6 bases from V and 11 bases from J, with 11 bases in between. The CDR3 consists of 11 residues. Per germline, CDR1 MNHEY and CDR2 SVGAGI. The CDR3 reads CASSDSTKQFF. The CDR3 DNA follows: TGTGCCAGCAGCGACAGTACTAAGCAGTTCTTC.

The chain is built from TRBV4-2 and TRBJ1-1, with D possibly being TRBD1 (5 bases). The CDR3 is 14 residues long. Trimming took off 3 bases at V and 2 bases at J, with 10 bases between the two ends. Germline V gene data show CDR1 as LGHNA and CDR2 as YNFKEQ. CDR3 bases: TGTGCCAGCAGCCAGGCAGGGATTAACACTGAAGCTTTCTTT. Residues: CASSQAGINTEAFF.

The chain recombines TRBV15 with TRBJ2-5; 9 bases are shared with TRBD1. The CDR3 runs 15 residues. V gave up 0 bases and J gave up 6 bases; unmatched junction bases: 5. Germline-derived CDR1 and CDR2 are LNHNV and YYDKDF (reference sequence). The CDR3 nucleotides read TGTGCCACCAGCAGAGACGGGACAGGGACACAGACCCAGTACTTC. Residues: CATSRDGTGTQTQYF.

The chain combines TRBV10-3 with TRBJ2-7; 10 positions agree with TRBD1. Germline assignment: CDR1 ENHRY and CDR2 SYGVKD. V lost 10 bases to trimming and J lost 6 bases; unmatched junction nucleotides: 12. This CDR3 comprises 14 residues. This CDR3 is CATAGTGDPLEQYF. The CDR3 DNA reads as TGTGCCACCGCCGGGACAGGGGACCCTCTCGAGCAGTACTTC.

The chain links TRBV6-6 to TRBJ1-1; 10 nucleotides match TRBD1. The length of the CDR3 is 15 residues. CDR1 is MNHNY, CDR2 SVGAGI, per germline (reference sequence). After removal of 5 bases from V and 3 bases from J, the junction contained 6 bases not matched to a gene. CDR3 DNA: TGTGCCAGCAGTCGTCCCGGGACAGGGGACACTGAAGCTTTCTTT. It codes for CASSRPGTGDTEAFF.

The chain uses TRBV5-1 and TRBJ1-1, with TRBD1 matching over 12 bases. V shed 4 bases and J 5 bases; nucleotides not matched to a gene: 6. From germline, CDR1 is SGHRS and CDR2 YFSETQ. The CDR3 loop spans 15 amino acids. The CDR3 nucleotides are TGCGCCAGCAGCGGGGGACAGGGGGCGCGAACTGAAGCTTTCTTT. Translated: CASSGGQGARTEAFF.

The CDR3 DNA reads as TGTGCCAGCAGTTGGCTGATTTATAATTCACCCCTCCACTTT. As protein: CASSWLIYNSPLHF. This chain joins TRBV27 and TRBJ1-6; D not certain. V was pared by 4 bases and J by 4 bases, with 8 bases between. The CDR3 has 14 residues. Germline CDR1 and CDR2: MNHEY and SMNVEV (reference sequence).

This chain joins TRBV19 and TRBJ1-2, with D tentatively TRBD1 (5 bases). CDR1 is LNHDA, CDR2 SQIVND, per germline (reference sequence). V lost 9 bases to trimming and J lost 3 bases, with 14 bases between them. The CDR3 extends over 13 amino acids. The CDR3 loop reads CASSWGGDYGYTF. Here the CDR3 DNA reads TGTGCCAGCTCCTGGGGGGGGGACTATGGCTACACCTTC.

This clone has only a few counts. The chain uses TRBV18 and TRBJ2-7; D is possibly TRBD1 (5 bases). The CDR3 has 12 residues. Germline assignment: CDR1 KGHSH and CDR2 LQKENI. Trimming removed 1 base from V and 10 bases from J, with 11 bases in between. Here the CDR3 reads CASSPLLGDQYF. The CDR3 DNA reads TGTGCCAGCTCACCACTTTTAGGGGATCAGTACTTC.

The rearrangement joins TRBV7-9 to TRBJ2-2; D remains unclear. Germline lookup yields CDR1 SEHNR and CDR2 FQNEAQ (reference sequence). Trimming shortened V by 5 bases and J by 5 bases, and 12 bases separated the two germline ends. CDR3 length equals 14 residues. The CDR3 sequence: CASSGRGSTGELFF. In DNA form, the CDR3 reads TGTGCCAGCAGCGGCCGAGGTTCGACCGGGGAGCTGTTTTTT.